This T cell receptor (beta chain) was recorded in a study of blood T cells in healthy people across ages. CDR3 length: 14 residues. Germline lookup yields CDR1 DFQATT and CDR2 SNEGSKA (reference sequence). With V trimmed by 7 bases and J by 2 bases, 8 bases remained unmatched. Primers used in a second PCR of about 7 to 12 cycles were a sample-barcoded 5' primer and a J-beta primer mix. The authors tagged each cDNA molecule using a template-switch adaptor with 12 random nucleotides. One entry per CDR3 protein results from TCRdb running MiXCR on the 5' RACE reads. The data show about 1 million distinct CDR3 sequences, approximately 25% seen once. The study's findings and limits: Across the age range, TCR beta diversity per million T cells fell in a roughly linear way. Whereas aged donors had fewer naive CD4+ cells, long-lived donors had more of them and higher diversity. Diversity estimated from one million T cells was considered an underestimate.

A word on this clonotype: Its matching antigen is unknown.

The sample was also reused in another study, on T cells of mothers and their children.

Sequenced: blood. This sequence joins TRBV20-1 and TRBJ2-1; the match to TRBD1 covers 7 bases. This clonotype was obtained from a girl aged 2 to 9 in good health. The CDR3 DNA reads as TGCAGTGTCGGGACAGAACTTACCTACAATGAGCAGTTCTTC. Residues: CSVGTELTYNEQFF.